This entry describes one TCR beta chain. Its antigen remains undetermined. It has no much larger one-base neighbor in the sample; base qualities were not kept. The data originate from a study of chemoradiotherapy in HPV16-positive cancers (dated by TCRdb to between 2021 and 2024). Background for the entire study: Candidate HPV-specific T-cell clones and common TCR motifs were defined by functional T-cell assays performed on cells from a couple of HPV16-positive patients. Whether T-cell immunity against the HPV oncoproteins E6 and E7 changes during chemoradiotherapy and whether survival is affected by this immunity were examined in the study. The candidate HPV-specific TCRs and motifs were subsequently tracked in TCR repertoires obtained from fewer than 95 patients with HPV-related cancers.

What the research found in general, with its limitations: Expansion of candidate HPV-specific clones and E7-related TCR motifs was observed in the tumor microenvironment during treatment, whereas no such expansion was observed for non-HPV-specific T cells. In HPV16-positive patients, expansion of HPV-responsive T cells during chemoradiotherapy was associated with improved recurrence-free survival. The functional definition of HPV-specific T cells came from only a couple of HPV16-positive patients, and the survival association was reported for HPV16-positive patients.

Relative to germline, V is missing 6 bases and J is missing 4 bases, with 11 bases of the junction outside any gene match. From the cysteine up to the phenylalanine, the CDR3 has a length of 15 residues. This entry keeps only the CDR3 DNA: 45 bases, framed from base 1. The germline V gene encodes CDR1 MDHEN and CDR2 SYDVKM. Preparation of the library involved the immunoSEQ multiplex PCR assay. Entries here come from immuneACCESS through TCRdb and include only in-frame sequences with V and J called. Some clones fail to appear in such tables; in the studies checked, an unresolved V gene covers under half of the shortfall, and the cause of the remainder is unknown. In this sample the table shows tens of thousands of clones, nearly 90% of which occur a single time. The ten largest make up about 3.4% of the sample. Because repertoires were sampled repeatedly during chemoradiotherapy, clonal expansion in the tumor microenvironment could be followed.

Recombination connected TRBV28 to TRBJ2-7; TRBD1 aligns with 8 central bases. This clonotype was sampled from a human donor with HPV-associated anogenital cancer. Sequenced here: blood, sampled from a patient who underwent chemoradiotherapy. The CDR3 region reads CASSRGDRSGYEQYF. Here is the DNA: TGTGCCAGCAGCAGAGGGGACAGGTCGGGATACGAGCAGTACTTC. The full variable domain, completed from the reference TRBV28 and TRBJ2-7 proteins outside the CDR3, reads DVKVTQSSRYLVKRTGEKVFLECVQDMDHENMFWYRQDPGLGLRLIYFSYDVKMKEKGDIPEGYSVSREKKERFSLILESASTNQTSMYLCASSRGDRSGYEQYFGPGTRLTVT.